These 4 T cell receptor beta chains share one sample of origin, sequenced in a study of OX40 agonist ivuxolimab in advanced cancers. Profiling relied on immunoSEQ multiplex PCR, and the TCRdb table lists in-frame clones only, not all of them. The sample includes over 30,000 clones, approximately 89% of them seen just once. The sample was CD4+ or CD8+ T cells sorted from blood, taken in a trial of the OX40 agonist ivuxolimab. The receptors were sampled from an adult with an advanced solid tumor such as melanoma, head and neck, liver or kidney cancer.

The genes are TRBV2 and TRBJ1-5; perhaps TRBD1 as D (6 bases). The CDR3 runs to 12 residues. V lost 8 bases, J lost 9 bases, and 14 bases lay in between. In germline, CDR1 is SNHLY, CDR2 FYNNEI. The CDR3 reads CASREGERPQHF. As DNA, the CDR3 is TGTGCCAGCCGGGAGGGGGAAAGGCCCCAGCATTTT.

The rearrangement links TRBV28 to TRBJ1-2; no reliable D call. In germline, CDR1 is MDHEN, CDR2 SYDVKM. This CDR3 comprises 10 residues. The V and J ends lost 6 bases and 11 bases respectively, with 10 bases between them. CDR3 sequence: CASRSQGYTF. In DNA form, the CDR3 reads TGTGCCAGCAGAAGTCAAGGGTACACCTTC.

The chain links TRBV6-5 to TRBJ2-5; the D gene is possibly TRBD1 (6 bases). The J call may be incorrect, as the DNA end agrees better with TRBJ2-7. Germline loops: CDR1 MNHEY, CDR2 SVGAGI. The CDR3 has 16 amino acids. Here the CDR3 DNA reads TGTGCCAGCAGTTACGAGATCGCAGGGGCCCCTCTCGAGCAGTACTTC. Translation: CASSYEIAGAPLEQYF.

This chain joins TRBV27 and TRBJ2-1; possible D gene TRBD2, 6 bases. V lost 7 bases and J lost 1, with 20 bases in between. Germline-derived CDR1 and CDR2 are MNHEY and SMNVEV (reference sequence). The CDR3 spans 17 residues. CDR3 nucleotide sequence: TGTGCCAGCACCCCTCGGAAGGCGGGGCCGTCCTACAATGAGCAGTTCTTC. Amino acids: CASTPRKAGPSYNEQFF.